A selection of T cell receptor beta chains follows, all from one sample in a study of human T cells and chemical hapten exposure. TCRdb passed the RACE reads through MiXCR, listing each CDR3 protein once. The sample lists approximately 340,000 distinct CDR3 sequences, 5.5% to 8% occurring once. The sample in question was whole blood, obtained in connection with sensitization to the hapten diphenylcyclopropenone (DPC). The source of these receptors is a woman under 30 with alopecia areata. Some clones in this sample may be carry-over from other donors' samples. Each CDR3 is given with its conserved first and last residue.

j_gene: TRBJ1-3
v_gene: TRBV29-1
CDR3aa: CSVEGTRGNTIYF

j_gene: TRBJ2-1
v_gene: TRBV7-9
CDR3aa: CASSPQGRGIYNEQFF

j_gene: TRBJ2-5
v_gene: TRBV7-3
CDR3aa: CASSLAASGTQYF

j_gene: TRBJ2-7
v_gene: TRBV4-2
CDR3aa: CASSQDLGTSGGFSYEQYF

j_gene: TRBJ1-2
v_gene: TRBV5-1
CDR3aa: CASSYDRGDTYGYTF

j_gene: TRBJ1-6
v_gene: TRBV10-3
CDR3aa: CAITPNGGNSPLHF

j_gene: TRBJ1-1
v_gene: TRBV6-5
CDR3aa: CASSPGTGGSVNTEAFF

j_gene: TRBJ2-3
v_gene: TRBV6-1
CDR3aa: CASSPASGFGPFSSDTQYF

j_gene: TRBJ1-5
v_gene: TRBV15
CDR3aa: CATRGQGNNQPQHF

j_gene: TRBJ1-2
v_gene: TRBV4-3
CDR3aa: CASSPSTGGRYGYTF